These 10 T cell receptor beta chains were sequenced from one sample in a study of blood T cell repertoires in COVID-19. Using immunoSEQ multiplex PCR, the repertoire was profiled, and TCRdb retains in-frame clones only, with some absent. The table has around 270,000 clones, 65% to 90% seen once. Sequences were obtained from peripheral blood. Receptors originate from a man younger than 40 with active or convalescent COVID-19.

The chain joins TRBV6-1 to TRBJ1-6, with 10 bases that match TRBD1. Germline V gene lookup returns CDR1 MNHNS and CDR2 SASEGT. The J segment lost 4 bases and the V segment lost 4 bases, leaving 4 bases of the junction unmatched. This CDR3 region has 16 residues. The CDR3 DNA sequence: TGTGCCAGCAGTGGGGACAGGGGCCCTTATAATTCACCCCTCCACTTT. This encodes CASSGDRGPYNSPLHF.

This clone has just one count. This chain links TRBV7-8 with TRBJ1-4; D uncertain. This CDR3 has 12 residues. Germline assignment: CDR1 SGHVS and CDR2 FQNEAQ. The germline V and J ends were trimmed by 2 bases and 8 bases, with 6 bases remaining between them. CDR3 in DNA: TGTGCCAGCAGCTTATCGTCCGAAAAACTGTTTTTT. Translating it yields CASSLSSEKLFF.

V gene TRBV7-8 combines with J gene TRBJ1-2; perhaps TRBD1 as D (5 bases). V lost 5 bases, J lost 3 bases, and 25 bases lay in between. This CDR3 spans 18 amino acids. The V gene's germline CDR1 is SGHVS and CDR2 FQNEAQ. As DNA, the CDR3 is TGTGCCAGCAGCACAGGCGCCAGCGCCAGAGTCCCGGACTATGGCTACACCTTC. Its protein is CASSTGASARVPDYGYTF.

This clone appeared once. The V gene is TRBV6-2 or TRBV6-3, the J gene TRBJ2-1; TRBD2 agrees at 8 bases. The CDR3 consists of 18 residues. Trimming removed 6 bases from V and 0 bases from J; junction bases left unmatched: 13. Per germline, CDR1 MNHEY and CDR2 SVGEGT. CDR3 region: CASSPTGGESNSYNEQFF. Here the CDR3 DNA reads TGTGCCAGCAGCCCCACCGGGGGGGAGTCCAACTCCTACAATGAGCAGTTCTTC.

The chain has TRBV6-2 or TRBV6-3 and TRBJ2-3, with D perhaps TRBD2 (6 bases). Looked up from germline, CDR1 is MNHEY and CDR2 is SVGEGT. V was cut by 2 bases and J by 4 bases, with 13 bases left in between. This CDR3 is 15 amino acids long. The CDR3 sequence is CASSYRGIAADTQYF. The CDR3 DNA sequence: TGTGCCAGCAGTTACCGGGGGATAGCGGCAGATACGCAGTATTTT.

The J gene is TRBJ1-4, the V gene TRBV3-1 (or the pseudogene TRBV3-2); D uncertain. Trimming pared 2 bases from V and 8 bases from J, leaving 9 bases between. The CDR3 is made up of 13 amino acids. Germline-derived CDR1 and CDR2 are LGHDT and YNNKEL (reference sequence). The CDR3 coding sequence is TGTGCCAGCAGCCAATCTAACAGCGAAAAACTGTTTTTT. Its protein is CASSQSNSEKLFF.

The chain combines TRBV5-8 with TRBJ1-5; weak D call: TRBD1 (6 bases). The CDR3 has 18 residues. Trimming removed 4 bases from V and 0 bases from J, with 20 bases in between. Germline V lookup: CDR1 SGHTS, CDR2 YDEGEE. Here the CDR3 reads CASSPGRTAIVSNQPQHF. CDR3 DNA: TGTGCCAGCAGCCCGGGTCGGACAGCTATAGTTAGCAATCAGCCCCAGCATTTT.

The chain is built from TRBV25-1 and TRBJ2-7; D remains ambiguous. With 3 bases removed from V and 4 bases from J, the gap between germline ends came to 13 bases. Germline CDR1 is MGHDK and CDR2 is SYGVNS. The CDR3 totals 14 residues. CDR3 amino acids: CASSDPVQSYEQYF. DNA of the CDR3: TGTGCCAGCAGTGACCCGGTACAGTCGTACGAGCAGTACTTC.

The rearrangement links TRBV2 to TRBJ1-2, with 8 positions matching TRBD1. The length of the CDR3 is 18 residues. Germline loops: CDR1 SNHLY, CDR2 FYNNEI. V dropped 0 bases and J dropped 6; count of bases not matched to a gene: 15. The CDR3 bases are TGTGCCAGCAGTGAAGCTGTGACAGGGGATGCGGTGGAGGATGGCTACACCTTC. Amino acid sequence: CASSEAVTGDAVEDGYTF.

This clone came up once. The chain employs TRBV5-1 and TRBJ2-5, with 8 bases matching TRBD1. V lost 0 bases to trimming and J lost 6 bases; unmatched junction nucleotides: 10. Germline CDR1 is SGHRS and CDR2 is YFSETQ. The CDR3 is made up of 16 amino acids. CDR3 residues: CASSLAGGLQEQTQYF. CDR3 coding DNA: TGCGCCAGCAGCTTGGCAGGGGGCCTACAGGAACAGACCCAGTACTTC.